A single sample gave rise to the 20 T cell receptor beta chains below, sequenced in a study of blood T cell repertoires in COVID-19. The repertoire was sequenced with immunoSEQ multiplex PCR; TCRdb's copy has only in-frame clones and lacks some. This table has some 150,000 clones, 70% to 90% appearing once. Sequencing used PBMCs or T cells enriched from blood (not recorded which). The receptor set was obtained from a man aged 45-65 years who had recovered from COVID-19.

The V and J genes are TRBV6-2 or TRBV6-3 and TRBJ1-4; weak D call: TRBD1 (5 bases). Germline V CDR1 and CDR2: MNHEY, SVGEGT. The V gene lost 5 bases and the J gene lost 3 bases, with 7 bases spanning the gap. The CDR3 runs 13 residues. The CDR3, as DNA: TGTGCCAGCAGTAGGGGTTCTAATGAAAAACTGTTTTTT. Amino acid sequence: CASSRGSNEKLFF.

This chain joins TRBV4-1 and TRBJ2-7, with a weak D call TRBD2 (5 bases). This CDR3 is 16 amino acids long. V dropped 1 base and J dropped 5 bases, with 18 bases sitting between them. CDR1 is MGHRA, CDR2 YSYEKL, per germline. The CDR3 reads CASSQGRTARGDEQYF. In DNA form, the CDR3 reads TGCGCCAGCAGCCAAGGCAGGACTGCCCGAGGTGACGAGCAGTACTTC.

This clone was found a few times. V usage is TRBV6-5 and J usage is TRBJ2-7; maybe TRBD2 (5 bases). The CDR3 contains 14 residues. Germline V gene lookup returns CDR1 MNHEY and CDR2 SVGAGI. V lost 5 bases, J lost 3 bases, and 14 bases lay in between. CDR3 sequence (DNA): TGTGCCAGCAGTCTCGGGCTGGGAGACTACGAGCAGTACTTC. This translates into CASSLGLGDYEQYF.

The chain joins TRBV12-3 or TRBV12-4 to TRBJ2-5; TRBD1 matches at 7 bases. With V trimmed by 6 bases and J by 5 bases, 6 bases remained unmatched. This CDR3 spans 13 amino acids. For the CDR3, the DNA is TGTGCCAGCAGCAGACAGGGTGGGGAGACCCAGTACTTC. Encoded protein: CASSRQGGETQYF.

This chain uses TRBV9 with TRBJ1-1; D call uncertain. CDR3 size: 14 residues. With 0 bases removed from V and 1 base from J, the gap between germline ends came to 7 bases. Germline loops: CDR1 SGDLS, CDR2 YYNGEE. CDR3 coding DNA: TGTGCCAGCAGCGTAGGACGGGAGAACACTGAAGCTTTCTTT. It is translated as CASSVGRENTEAFF. The whole variable domain, filled in from reference TRBV9 and TRBJ1-1, reads DSGVTQTPKHLITATGQRVTLRCSPRSGDLSVYWYQQSLDQGLQFLIQYYNGEERAKGNILERFSAQQFPDLHSELNLSSLELGDSALYFCASSVGRENTEAFFGQGTRLTVV.

The chain employs TRBV7-2 and TRBJ2-7; TRBD1 matches at 8 bases. V lost 6 bases and J lost 3; bases outside the gene matches: 4. The length of the CDR3 is 13 residues. Germline CDR1 is SGHTA and CDR2 is FQGNSA. The CDR3 DNA sequence: TGTGCCAGCAGACCCGGACAGGGCTACGAGCAGTACTTC. Translating gives CASRPGQGYEQYF.

The V gene is TRBV19, the J gene TRBJ2-7; 9 bases map to TRBD1. The CDR3 length is 14 residues. With 9 bases clipped from V and 3 bases from J, the junction kept 9 bases outside the gene matches. The germline gives CDR1 LNHDA, CDR2 SQIVND (reference sequence). In DNA, the CDR3 is TGTGCCAGCTCCCTCGGGACAGGGTACTACGAGCAGTACTTC. Translating it yields CASSLGTGYYEQYF.

This clone was seen a few times. This chain connects TRBV28 to TRBJ2-7; 8 bases fit TRBD2. Unmatched junction bases numbered 8, after V lost 7 bases and J lost 6 bases. Looked up from germline, CDR1 is MDHEN and CDR2 is SYDVKM. The CDR3 length is 13 residues. This chain's CDR3 is CASTAGGHSEQYF. CDR3 in DNA: TGTGCCAGCACCGCGGGAGGCCATAGCGAGCAGTACTTC. The full variable domain, with the rest looked up from reference TRBV28 and TRBJ2-7, is DVKVTQSSRYLVKRTGEKVFLECVQDMDHENMFWYRQDPGLGLRLIYFSYDVKMKEKGDIPEGYSVSREKKERFSLILESASTNQTSMYLCASTAGGHSEQYFGPGTRLTVT.

The chain employs TRBV7-6 and TRBJ2-5, with D possibly matching TRBD1 (5 bases). There are 15 residues in the CDR3. CDR1 and CDR2 from the germline V gene are SGHVS and FNYEAQ. V was trimmed by 0 bases and J by 4 bases, leaving 12 bases between them. DNA for the CDR3: TGTGCCAGCAGCTTAGCGGGGCAGTCGACAGAGACCCAGTACTTC. It translates to CASSLAGQSTETQYF. Filled out from reference TRBV7-6 and TRBJ2-5, the complete variable domain reads GAGVSQSPRYKVTKRGQDVALRCDPISGHVSLYWYRQALGQGPEFLTYFNYEAQQDKSGLPNDRFSAERPEGSISTLTIQRTEQRDSAMYRCASSLAGQSTETQYFGPGTRLLVL.

This clone was counted a single time. V gene TRBV11-3 combines with J gene TRBJ2-7; a weak D match, TRBD1 (6 bases). The V end lost 0 bases, the J end lost 4 bases, and 10 bases lay between the germline ends. CDR3 size: 14 residues. Germline V gives CDR1 SGHNT, CDR2 YENEEA. CDR3 sequence (DNA): TGTGCCAGCAGCTTAGAGCAACAGGGTTACGAGCAGTACTTC. It yields the protein CASSLEQQGYEQYF.

The rearrangement uses TRBV7-2 and TRBJ1-4; the D is unclear. Looked up from germline, CDR1 is SGHTA and CDR2 is FQGNSA. This CDR3 has 17 amino acids. With 1 base removed from V and 7 bases from J, the gap between germline ends came to 19 bases. CDR3 in amino acids: CASSLVVREASFEKLFF. For the CDR3, the DNA is TGTGCCAGCAGCTTAGTTGTGCGGGAGGCTTCTTTTGAAAAACTGTTTTTT.

The V call is TRBV18, the J call TRBJ2-1; 8 bases line up with TRBD1. V gave up 2 bases and J gave up 7 bases; unmatched junction bases: 10. The CDR3 sequence is 16 residues long. The germline CDR1 and CDR2 sequences are KGHSH and LQKENI. The CDR3 DNA reads TGTGCCAGCTCACCATTCAGGACAGGGCAGAATAATGAGCAGTTCTTC. Its protein product is CASSPFRTGQNNEQFF.

The chain links TRBV2 to TRBJ1-5; D perhaps matches TRBD1 (5 bases). CDR3 length: 15 residues. The germline gives CDR1 SNHLY, CDR2 FYNNEI. V lost 3 bases and J lost 1, with 10 bases in between. CDR3 region: CASSDQGMSNQPQHF. CDR3 nucleotides: TGTGCCAGCAGTGACCAGGGTATGAGCAATCAGCCCCAGCATTTT.

This chain links TRBV27 with TRBJ2-7; 8 bases line up with TRBD1. This CDR3 has 16 amino acids. Trimming removed 6 bases from V and 7 bases from J; junction bases left unmatched: 17. In germline, CDR1 is MNHEY, CDR2 SMNVEV (reference sequence). The chain's CDR3 is CASSSLEQGGKGEQYF. In nucleotides, the CDR3 is TGTGCCAGCAGCAGTTTGGAACAGGGGGGAAAGGGTGAGCAGTACTTC.

V gene TRBV24-1 combines with J gene TRBJ2-7; 11 positions agree with TRBD1. Trimming took 3 bases from V and 3 from J; bases not matched to a gene: 6. The germline CDR1 and CDR2 sequences are KGHDR and SFDVKD. The CDR3 extends over 16 amino acids. CDR3 protein: CATSDLGTGGIYEQYF. Here the CDR3 DNA reads TGTGCCACCAGTGATCTCGGGACAGGGGGTATCTACGAGCAGTACTTC.

V and J are TRBV20-1 and TRBJ2-3; maybe TRBD2 (6 bases). Germline CDR1 DFQATT, CDR2 SNEGSKA (reference sequence). The ends were cut back, 6 bases at V and 6 bases at J, with 10 bases in the middle. CDR3 length: 11 residues. The CDR3 region is CSAPSGDTQYF. CDR3 in DNA: TGCAGTGCGCCGAGCGGGGATACGCAGTATTTT.

This rearrangement joins TRBV9 to TRBJ2-7, with a possible D match to TRBD1 (6 bases). The CDR3 contains 15 residues. Germline V CDR1 and CDR2: SGDLS, YYNGEE. V was trimmed by 4 bases and J by 4 bases, leaving 18 bases between them. DNA for the CDR3: TGTGCCAGCAGCCCGGACCCCACAGGGAAGTACGAGCAGTACGTC. Translated, it gives CASSPDPTGKYEQYV.

The count of this clone is one. This sequence joins TRBV5-6 and TRBJ1-3; 7 nucleotides align to TRBD1. The J segment lost 3 bases and the V segment lost 0 bases, leaving 6 bases of the junction unmatched. CDR1 SGHDT and CDR2 YYEEEE come from the germline V gene. This CDR3 has 16 residues. The CDR3 bases are TGTGCCAGCAGCTTGGATCAGGGGGAGCTTGGAAACACCATATATTTT. It specifies CASSLDQGELGNTIYF.

The chain couples TRBV11-3 to TRBJ2-3, with 14 bases aligning to TRBD2. Germline V lookup: CDR1 SGHNT, CDR2 YENEEA. The CDR3 totals 17 residues. V lost 3 bases, J lost 4 bases, and 6 bases stayed unmatched. The CDR3 DNA follows: TGTGCCAGCAGCTTGGGGCGACTAGCGGGGGGGTCAGATACGCAGTATTTT. Its translation: CASSLGRLAGGSDTQYF. The entire variable domain, with the rest obtained from reference TRBV11-3 and TRBJ2-3, is as follows: EAGVVQSPRYKIIEKKQPVAFWCNPISGHNTLYWYLQNLGQGPELLIRYENEEAVDDSQLPKDRFSAERLKGVDSTLKIQPAELGDSAVYLCASSLGRLAGGSDTQYFGPGTRLTVL.

The V call is TRBV28, the J call TRBJ2-7, with 7 bases fitting TRBD1. Germline V gene lookup returns CDR1 MDHEN and CDR2 SYDVKM. This CDR3 contains 15 residues. Trimming cost V 3 bases and J 1 base; bases outside gene matches: 6. For the CDR3, the DNA is TGTGCCAGCAGTTTCCAGGGGGTAGGATCCTACGAGCAGTACTTC. This encodes CASSFQGVGSYEQYF.